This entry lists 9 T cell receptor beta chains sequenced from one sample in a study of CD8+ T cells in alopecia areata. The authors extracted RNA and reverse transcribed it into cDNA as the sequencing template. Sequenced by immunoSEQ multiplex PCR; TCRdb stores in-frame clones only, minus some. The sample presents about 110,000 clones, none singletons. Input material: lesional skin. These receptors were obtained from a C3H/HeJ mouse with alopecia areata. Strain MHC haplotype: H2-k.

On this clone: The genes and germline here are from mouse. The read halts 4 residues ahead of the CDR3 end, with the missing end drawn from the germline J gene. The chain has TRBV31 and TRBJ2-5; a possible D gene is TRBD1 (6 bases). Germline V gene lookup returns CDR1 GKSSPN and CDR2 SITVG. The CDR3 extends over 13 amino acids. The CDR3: CAWSLTGRDTQYF. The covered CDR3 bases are TGTGCCTGGAGTCTAACAGGGAGGGAC.

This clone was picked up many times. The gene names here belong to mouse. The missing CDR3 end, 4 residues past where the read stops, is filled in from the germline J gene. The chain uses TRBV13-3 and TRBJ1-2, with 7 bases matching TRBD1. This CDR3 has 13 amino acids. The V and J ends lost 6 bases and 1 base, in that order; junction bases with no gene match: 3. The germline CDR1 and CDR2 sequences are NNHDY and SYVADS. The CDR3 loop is CASTGQENSDYTF. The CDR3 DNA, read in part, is TGTGCCAGCACCGGACAGGAAAACTCC.

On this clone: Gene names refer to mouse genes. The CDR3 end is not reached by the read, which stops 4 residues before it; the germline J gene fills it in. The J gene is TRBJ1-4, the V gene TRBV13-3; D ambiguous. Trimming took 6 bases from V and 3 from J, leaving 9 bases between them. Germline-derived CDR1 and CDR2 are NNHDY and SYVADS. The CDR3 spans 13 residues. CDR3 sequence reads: CASKETTNERLFF. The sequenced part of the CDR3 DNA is TGTGCCAGCAAAGAGACAACCAACGAA.

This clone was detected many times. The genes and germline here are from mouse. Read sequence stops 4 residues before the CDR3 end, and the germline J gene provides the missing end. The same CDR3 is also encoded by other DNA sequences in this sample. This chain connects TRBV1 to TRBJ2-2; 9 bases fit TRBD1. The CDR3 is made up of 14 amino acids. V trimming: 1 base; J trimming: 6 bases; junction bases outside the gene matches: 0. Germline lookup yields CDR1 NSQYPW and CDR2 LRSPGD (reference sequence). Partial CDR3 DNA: TGCACCTGCAGTGCAGGACAGGGGGCCGGG. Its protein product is CTCSAGQGAG. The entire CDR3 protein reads CTCSAGQGAGQLYF. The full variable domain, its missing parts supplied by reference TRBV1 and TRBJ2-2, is VTLLEQNPRWRLVPRGQAVNLRCILKNSQYPWMSWYQQDLQKQLQWLFTLRSPGDKEVKSLPGADYLATRVTDTELRLQVANMSQGRTLYCTCSAGQGAGQLYFGEGSKLTVL.

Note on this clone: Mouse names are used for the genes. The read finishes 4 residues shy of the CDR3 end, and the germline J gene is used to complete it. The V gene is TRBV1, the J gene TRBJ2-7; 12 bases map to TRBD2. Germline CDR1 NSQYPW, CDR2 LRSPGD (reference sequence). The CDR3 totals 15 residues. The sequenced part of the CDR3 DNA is TGCACCTGCAGTGCCCGGGACTGGGGGGTTTAT. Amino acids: CTCSARDWGVY. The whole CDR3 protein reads CTCSARDWGVYEQYF. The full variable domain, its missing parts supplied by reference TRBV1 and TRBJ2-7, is VTLLEQNPRWRLVPRGQAVNLRCILKNSQYPWMSWYQQDLQKQLQWLFTLRSPGDKEVKSLPGADYLATRVTDTELRLQVANMSQGRTLYCTCSARDWGVYEQYFGPGTRLTVL.

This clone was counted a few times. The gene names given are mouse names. The sequenced part of the CDR3 DNA is TGTGCAAGCAGCTTGGGACTGCTTAGTGCAGAA. Translating it yields CASSLGLLSAE. The whole CDR3 region reads CASSLGLLSAETLYF. The chain uses TRBV16 and TRBJ2-3; 7 nucleotides line up with TRBD2. Coverage ceases 4 residues before the CDR3 finishes, and the germline J gene fills in the end. Germline lookup yields CDR1 SGHSA and CDR2 FRNQAP. The CDR3 runs to 15 residues. The V and J ends lost 3 bases and 0 bases, in that order; junction bases with no gene match: 3.

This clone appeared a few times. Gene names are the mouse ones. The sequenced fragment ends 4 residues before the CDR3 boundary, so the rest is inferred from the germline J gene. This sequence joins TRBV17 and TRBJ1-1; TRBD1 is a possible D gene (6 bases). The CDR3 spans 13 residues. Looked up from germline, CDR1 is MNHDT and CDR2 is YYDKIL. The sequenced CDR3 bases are TGTGCTAGCAGTAGAGACACGGACAGA. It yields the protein CASSRDTDR. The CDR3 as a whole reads CASSRDTDREVFF.

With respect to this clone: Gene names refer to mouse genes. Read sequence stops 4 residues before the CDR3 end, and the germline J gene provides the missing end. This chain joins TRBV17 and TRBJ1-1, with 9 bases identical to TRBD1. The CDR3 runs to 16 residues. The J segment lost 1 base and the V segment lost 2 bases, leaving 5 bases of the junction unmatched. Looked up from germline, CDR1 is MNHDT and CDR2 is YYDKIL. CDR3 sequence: CASSRHRGLGNTEVFF. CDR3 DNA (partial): TGTGCTAGCAGTAGACACAGGGGGCTCGGGAACACA.

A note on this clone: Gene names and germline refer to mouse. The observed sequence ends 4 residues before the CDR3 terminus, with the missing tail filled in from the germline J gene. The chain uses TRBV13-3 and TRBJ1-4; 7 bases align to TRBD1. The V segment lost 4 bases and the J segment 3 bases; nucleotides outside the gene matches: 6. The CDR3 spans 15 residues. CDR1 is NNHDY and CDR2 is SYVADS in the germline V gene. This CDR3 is CASSSGTDTNERLFF. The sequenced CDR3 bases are TGTGCCAGCAGTTCCGGGACAGACACCAACGAA.